A selection of T cell receptor beta chains follows, all from one sample in a study of T cells in tuberculosis. Sequenced by immunoSEQ multiplex PCR; TCRdb stores in-frame clones only, minus some. The sample gives more than 35,000 clones, about 95% of which show up once; less than 9.5% is in the top ten. The sequenced sample was PBMCs. Receptors originate from a donor aged 10 to 29 with latent tuberculosis or without tuberculosis infection. Both conserved end residues are part of each CDR3. D genes are given only for firm matches. The size of a clone is reported for some rows only, either as once, few or many, or as a class for expanded clones.

CDR3 DNA | CDR3 protein | V gene | clone size | J gene | D gene
TGCAGCGTTGAAGATCACGCGGCAAACTATGGCTACACCTTC | CSVEDHAANYGYTF | TRBV29-1 | . | TRBJ1-2 | .
TGTGCCAGCAGTGAAGCGGTCGGAGGGAGTACTGGAAACACCATATATTTT | CASSEAVGGSTGNTIYF | TRBV6-1 | . | TRBJ1-3 | .
TGTGCCAGCAGCTTAGCGCTGTTTAGCGGCAGGCTGAACACTGAAGCTTTCTTT | CASSLALFSGRLNTEAFF | TRBV7-2 | . | TRBJ1-1 | .
TGCGCCAGCAGCGAACCGGGGAGGGAAGGGATGAACACTGAAGCTTTCTTT | CASSEPGREGMNTEAFF | TRBV5-1 | . | TRBJ1-1 | .
TGTGCCAGCAGCCTCCATAGCGGGGGGAACGAGCAGTACTTC | CASSLHSGGNEQYF | TRBV7-3 | . | TRBJ2-7 | TRBD2
TGTGCCTGCACGGGACTAGCAAATCGGACCACAGATACGCAGTATTTT | CACTGLANRTTDTQYF | TRBV30 | . | TRBJ2-3 | TRBD2
TGTGCCAGCAGCTCCGGGACAGGGCAAGATGAAGCTTTCTTT | CASSSGTGQDEAFF | TRBV7-9 | . | TRBJ1-1 | TRBD1
TGTGCCAGCAGCTTGACAGAAAACACTGAAGCTTTCTTT | CASSLTENTEAFF | TRBV5-4 | few | TRBJ1-1 | .
TGTGCCAGCTCCCGCCGGGCGGAGGACACTGAAGCTTTCTTT | CASSRRAEDTEAFF | TRBV9 | . | TRBJ1-1 | .
TGTGCCAGCTCTCTCGGGACAGGGTTGGTGAGGGCCATATATTTT | CASSLGTGLVRAIYF | TRBV2 | . | TRBJ1-3 | TRBD1
TGCAGCGTCGACTTAACCGGGACAGGGGGTGAGGAATGGGGCTACACCTTC | CSVDLTGTGGEEWGYTF | TRBV29-1 | . | TRBJ1-2 | TRBD1
TGTGCCTGGAGTACTCAGACTAGGGTTGAGCAGTTCTTC | CAWSTQTRVEQFF | TRBV30 | . | TRBJ2-1 | .
TGTGCCTGGAGTGGGACATACGGGCCCACAGATACGCAGTATTTT | CAWSGTYGPTDTQYF | TRBV30 | . | TRBJ2-3 | .
TGTGCCAGCAGCTTAGGTGGGAGCTATGGCTACACCTTC | CASSLGGSYGYTF | TRBV7-9 | . | TRBJ1-2 | .
TGCGCCAGCAGACCCCCCCCCGGGGACTCGTCCTACGAGCAGTACTTC | CASRPPPGDSSYEQYF | TRBV10-2 | . | TRBJ2-7 | .
TGCAGCGTCGCACAGCCGCTGAACACTGAAGCTTTCTTT | CSVAQPLNTEAFF | TRBV29-1 | . | TRBJ1-1 | .
TGTGCCAGCAGTGAATTAATGGGACAGAGAGCCTATGAAGCTTTCTTT | CASSELMGQRAYEAFF | TRBV2 | . | TRBJ1-1 | TRBD1
TGTGCCACCAGCAGAGGACAGGGAGGCAATCAGCCCCAGCATTTT | CATSRGQGGNQPQHF | TRBV15 | . | TRBJ1-5 | TRBD1